The 9 T cell receptor beta chains below come from one sample, sequenced in a study of cytomegalovirus exposure and HLA in healthy donors. PCR involved 60 Vbeta and 13 Jbeta primers. Using immunoSEQ multiplex PCR, the repertoire was profiled, and TCRdb retains in-frame clones only, with some absent. Of 130,000 to 150,000 clones in the sample, over 65% were seen once. The sequencing sample was made of PBMCs. These receptors were obtained from a man in his forties in good health and CMV-seropositive.

The V gene is TRBV5-8, the J gene TRBJ2-1; 7 bases are a match to TRBD2. V was pared by 1 base and J by 0 bases, with 4 bases of the junction left unmatched. The germline CDR1 and CDR2 sequences are SGHTS and YDEGEE. There are 16 residues in the CDR3. CDR3 DNA: TGTGCCAGCAGCTTGACTAGCGCCAACTCCTACAATGAGCAGTTCTTC. Protein product: CASSLTSANSYNEQFF.

This sequence joins TRBV6-5 and TRBJ1-5; no firm D call. Trimming left V 3 bases short and J 9 bases short, with 12 bases between. Germline CDR1 is MNHEY and CDR2 is SVGAGI. The CDR3 sequence is 13 residues long. CDR3: CASSYNAPGPQHF. DNA for the CDR3: TGTGCCAGCAGTTATAACGCGCCCGGGCCCCAGCATTTT.

V usage is TRBV6-5 and J usage is TRBJ2-1; tentatively, D is TRBD1 (6 bases). CDR1 and CDR2 from the germline V gene are MNHEY and SVGAGI. Trimming took off 2 bases at V and 7 bases at J, with 15 bases between the two ends. The CDR3 is made up of 15 amino acids. CDR3 in DNA: TGTGCCAGCAGTTACACAAGGGGGATGGGAAATGAGCAGTTCTTC. Its protein product is CASSYTRGMGNEQFF.

This clone was observed a few times. J is TRBJ1-5 and V is TRBV18; tentative D call: TRBD1 (5 bases). The CDR3 runs to 14 residues. CDR1 is KGHSH and CDR2 is LQKENI in the germline V gene. Trimming left V 5 bases short and J 1 base short, with 9 bases between. CDR3 loop: CASSSRGSNQPQHF. In DNA, the CDR3 is TGTGCCAGCTCATCGCGGGGCAGCAATCAGCCCCAGCATTTT. The entire variable domain, with the rest obtained from reference TRBV18 and TRBJ1-5, is as follows: NAGVMQNPRHLVRRRGQEARLRCSPMKGHSHVYWYRQLPEEGLKFMVYLQKENIIDESGMPKERFSAEFPKEGPSILRIQQVVRGDSAAYFCASSSRGSNQPQHFGDGTRLSIL.

The count of this clone is one. V usage is TRBV19 and J usage is TRBJ1-5; 7 bases are a match to TRBD1. V was clipped by 2 bases and J by 4 bases; unmatched bases: 11. Germline V gene lookup returns CDR1 LNHDA and CDR2 SQIVND (reference sequence). The CDR3 contains 17 residues. The CDR3 DNA sequence: TGTGCCAGTAGTATACTCAGCCGGGACAGAAAAAATCAGCCCCAGCATTTT. It encodes CASSILSRDRKNQPQHF.

On this clone: A junction boundary mismatches the germline segment, possibly from a read error. This rearrangement joins TRBV7-9 to TRBJ2-2, with D tentatively TRBD2 (5 bases). The V gene's germline CDR1 is SEHNR and CDR2 FQNEAQ (reference sequence). CDR3 length: 17 amino acids. CDR3 sequence reads: CSSSLAPGKVGAGELFF. CDR3 bases: TGTTCCAGCAGCTTAGCGCCCGGGAAGGTTGGAGCCGGGGAGCTGTTTTTT.

This clone is deemed medium-sized. The chain joins TRBV11-2 to TRBJ2-7; D unresolved. V shed 2 bases and J shed 1 base, with 9 bases lying between them. Germline values: CDR1 SGHAT, CDR2 FQNNGV. This CDR3 has 14 residues. The CDR3 nucleotides read TGTGCCAGCAGCTTACGTTTTCAGTCCTACGAGCAGTACTTC. Encoded protein: CASSLRFQSYEQYF.

This chain uses TRBV11-3 with TRBJ2-3; D call uncertain. V was cut by 3 bases and J by 1 base, with 8 bases left in between. CDR3 length: 14 amino acids. CDR1 is SGHNT, CDR2 YENEEA, per germline. For the CDR3, the DNA is TGTGCCAGCAGCTTGGGCCTTCGCACAGATACGCAGTATTTT. Translating it yields CASSLGLRTDTQYF.

V usage is TRBV5-1 and J usage is TRBJ2-7; the match to TRBD1 covers 9 bases. The CDR3 is 15 amino acids. Germline assignment: CDR1 SGHRS and CDR2 YFSETQ. Trimming removed 3 bases from V and 1 base from J; junction bases left unmatched: 5. The DNA for the CDR3 is TGCGCCAGCAGCTCTCGGACAGGGGCATCCTACGAGCAGTACTTC. Residues: CASSSRTGASYEQYF.